This T cell receptor (beta chain) originates from a study of T cell responses to AZD1222 COVID-19 vaccine. Whole-study context: The study pooled second doses at about 4 or about 12 weeks.

Germline CDR1 and CDR2: SGHDT and YYEEEE. CDR3 length equals 18 residues. V lost 0 bases to trimming and J lost 2 bases, with 15 bases between them. General study points: Clonal diversity was possibly underestimated, and the donors were mostly white British, with more females. Baseline antibody screening turned up just a handful of seropositive AZD1222 recipients.

About this clone itself: Its antigen is not identified.

Only in-frame clones appear in the TCRdb table, and some are missing; sequencing was by immunoSEQ multiplex PCR. The sample has approximately 190,000 clones; roughly 88% are singletons. This chain uses TRBV5-6 with TRBJ2-6; D is perhaps TRBD2 (6 bases). The clonotype was recovered from an adult in good health. The sequenced sample was peripheral blood, obtained on day 0 of AZD1222 vaccination. This CDR3 is CASSLVGLGRAGANVLTF. CDR3 in DNA: TGTGCCAGCAGCTTGGTGGGACTGGGGCGGGCTGGGGCCAACGTCCTGACTTTC.